One and the same sample provided the 6 T cell receptor beta chains below, sequenced in a study of technical replicates of blood from several donors. Some clones are missing from TCRdb's copy, which holds only in-frame ones; the method was immunoSEQ multiplex PCR. The sample holds 75,000 to 90,000 clones, just over 90% seen once. Sequences were obtained from T cells isolated from PBMCs. The receptors stem from a human donor in good health.

In its sample, this clone was seen a few times. The chain joins TRBV7-2 to TRBJ1-2; perhaps TRBD1 as D (5 bases). The ends were cut back, 5 bases at V and 8 bases at J, with 30 bases in the middle. The CDR3 spans 18 residues. Germline-derived CDR1 and CDR2 are SGHTA and FQGNSA. Here the CDR3 reads CASSPRQLSGALLYGYTF. As DNA, the CDR3 is TGTGCCAGCAGCCCACGTCAACTTAGCGGGGCCCTACTCTACGGCTACACCTTC.

This clone was found a few times. The V call is TRBV14, the J call TRBJ2-1; TRBD1 matches at 10 bases. The trim removed 3 bases at V and 12 bases at J, leaving 14 bases unmatched. CDR1 SGHDN and CDR2 FVKESK come from the germline V gene. This CDR3 contains 16 residues. CDR3 region: CASSHLPGQGDNPQFF. DNA for the CDR3: TGTGCCAGCAGCCACCTCCCCGGACAGGGGGATAACCCGCAGTTCTTC.

The genes are TRBV6-6 and TRBJ2-1; D is possibly TRBD1 (5 bases). Trimming shortened V by 2 bases and J by 8 bases, and 19 bases separated the two germline ends. This CDR3 contains 16 residues. CDR1 is MNHNY and CDR2 is SVGAGI in the germline V gene (reference sequence). CDR3 in DNA: TGTGCCAGCAGTTACAGGCAGGGTCCCTTGATCGATGAGCAGTTCTTC. It yields the protein CASSYRQGPLIDEQFF.

The CDR3 is CASSIGGWTEAFF. The CDR3 DNA follows: TGTGCCAGTAGTATAGGGGGCTGGACTGAAGCTTTCTTT. The chain recombines TRBV19 with TRBJ1-1, with TRBD1 as a possible D gene (5 bases). The CDR3 length is 13 residues. The ends were cut back, 1 base at V and 5 bases at J, with 8 bases in the middle. Germline loops: CDR1 LNHDA, CDR2 SQIVND (reference sequence).

The chain recombines TRBV4-1 with TRBJ2-6, with unresolved D. The CDR3 sequence is 17 residues long. Germline V CDR1 and CDR2: MGHRA, YSYEKL. Trimming took off 4 bases at V and 0 bases at J, with 13 bases between the two ends. The CDR3 DNA is TGCGCCAGCAGCCCAAGATCACAGACCTCTGGGGCCAACGTCCTGACTTTC. It codes for CASSPRSQTSGANVLTF.

The chain couples TRBV7-9 to TRBJ2-7; unclear D gene. CDR1 is SEHNR, CDR2 FQNEAQ, per germline (reference sequence). The ends were cut back, 5 bases at V and 3 bases at J, with 17 bases in the middle. This CDR3 has 15 amino acids. The CDR3 loop reads CASSQEASPDYEQYF. CDR3 in DNA: TGTGCCAGCAGCCAAGAGGCGAGCCCGGACTACGAGCAGTACTTC.